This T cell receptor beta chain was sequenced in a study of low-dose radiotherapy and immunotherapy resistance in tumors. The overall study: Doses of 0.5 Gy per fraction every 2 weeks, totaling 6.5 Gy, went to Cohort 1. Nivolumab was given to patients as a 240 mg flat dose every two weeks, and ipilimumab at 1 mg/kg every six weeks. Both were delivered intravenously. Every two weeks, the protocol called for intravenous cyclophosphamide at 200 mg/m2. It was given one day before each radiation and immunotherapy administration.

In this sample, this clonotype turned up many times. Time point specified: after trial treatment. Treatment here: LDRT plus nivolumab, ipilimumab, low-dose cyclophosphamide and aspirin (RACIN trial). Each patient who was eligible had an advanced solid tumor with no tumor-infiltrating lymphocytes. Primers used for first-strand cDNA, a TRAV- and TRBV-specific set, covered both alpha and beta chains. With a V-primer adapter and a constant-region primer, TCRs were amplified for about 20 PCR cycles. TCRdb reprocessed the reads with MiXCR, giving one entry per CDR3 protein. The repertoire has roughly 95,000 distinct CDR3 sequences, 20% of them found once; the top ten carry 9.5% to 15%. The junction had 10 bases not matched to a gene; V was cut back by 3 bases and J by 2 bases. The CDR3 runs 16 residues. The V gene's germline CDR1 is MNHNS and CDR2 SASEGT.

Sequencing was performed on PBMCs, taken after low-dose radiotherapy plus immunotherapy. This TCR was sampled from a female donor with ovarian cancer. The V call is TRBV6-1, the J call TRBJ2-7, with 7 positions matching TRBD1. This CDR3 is CASSDVIGTETYEQYF. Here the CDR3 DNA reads TGTGCCAGCAGTGATGTGATCGGGACAGAAACCTACGAGCAGTACTTC.